These 30 T cell receptor beta chains came from one sample sequenced in a study of T cells in localized non-small cell lung cancer. Assay used: immunoSEQ multiplex PCR; TCRdb lists only in-frame clones, some missing. The table has around 96,000 clones, under 95% seen once; the top ten hold 4.1%. Sequenced here: PBMCs, sampled before any cancer treatment. These receptors originate from a woman aged 40-69 years with stage II squamous cell lung carcinoma.

The chain uses TRBV5-1 and TRBJ1-4, with D possibly being TRBD1 (5 bases). V was trimmed by 4 bases and J by 2 bases, leaving 15 bases between them. CDR1 and CDR2 from the germline V gene are SGHRS and YFSETQ. CDR3 size: 16 residues. The DNA of the CDR3 is TGCGCCAGCAGCAGGGGACCCATAGGGACTAATGAAAAACTGTTTTTT. As protein: CASSRGPIGTNEKLFF.

The rearrangement links TRBV5-5 to TRBJ1-5; tentative D call: TRBD1 (5 bases). CDR1 SGHKS and CDR2 YYEKEE come from the germline V gene (reference sequence). This CDR3 spans 16 amino acids. Trimming left V 4 bases short and J 2 bases short, with 16 bases between. CDR3 coding DNA: TGTGCCAGCAGCGGGGGTACGGGCGGGGGCAATCAGCCCCAGCATTTT. It is translated as CASSGGTGGGNQPQHF.

V and J are TRBV19 and TRBJ1-5; a possible D gene is TRBD1 (5 bases). The V end was cut by 4 bases, the J end by 5 bases, with 18 bases between. Germline-derived CDR1 and CDR2 are LNHDA and SQIVND (reference sequence). This CDR3 spans 16 amino acids. The CDR3 spells CASSKTPGSLDQPQHF. The CDR3 nucleotides are TGTGCCAGTAGTAAAACCCCAGGGAGTTTAGATCAGCCCCAGCATTTT.

The DNA for the CDR3 is TGTGCCAGCTCCCTCACGCCGGGAGGCACAGATACGCAGTATTTT. Translating it yields CASSLTPGGTDTQYF. The V gene is TRBV18, the J gene TRBJ2-3, with D tentatively TRBD2 (6 bases). Germline CDR1 and CDR2: KGHSH and LQKENI. V was pared by 6 bases and J by 1 base, with 14 bases between. The length of the CDR3 is 15 residues.

The chain carries TRBV6-5 and TRBJ1-5; D is unclear. CDR1 is MNHEY and CDR2 is SVGAGI in the germline V gene. The V gene lost 2 bases and the J gene lost 4 bases, with 12 bases spanning the gap. This CDR3 contains 15 residues. The CDR3 nucleotides read TGTGCCAGCAGTTACGGCCCAACCGGGAATCAGCCCCAGCATTTT. It translates to CASSYGPTGNQPQHF.

J is TRBJ2-2 and V is TRBV11-2; 7 nucleotides match TRBD2. Germline CDR1 and CDR2: SGHAT and FQNNGV. This CDR3 spans 16 amino acids. Losses at the gene ends were 1 base for V and 4 bases for J; bases not matched to a gene: 6. The CDR3 reads CASSLGSTSITGELFF. CDR3 nucleotides: TGTGCCAGCAGCTTAGGCTCGACTAGCATCACCGGGGAGCTGTTTTTT.

The rearrangement uses TRBV7-9 and TRBJ2-3; 9 bases align to TRBD2. Germline CDR1 and CDR2: SEHNR and FQNEAQ (reference sequence). The length of the CDR3 is 14 residues. V trimming: 10 bases; J trimming: 6 bases; junction bases outside the gene matches: 11. The CDR3 loop is CATRLAGEGDTQYF. CDR3 DNA: TGTGCCACTAGATTAGCGGGAGAGGGGGATACGCAGTATTTT.

This chain links TRBV5-4 with TRBJ2-1; 8 bases align to TRBD1. Trimming at V came to 4 bases and at J to 0 bases, leaving 3 bases not matched to a gene. The CDR3 totals 15 residues. Germline assignment: CDR1 SGHNT and CDR2 YYREEE (reference sequence). CDR3 sequence: CASSHTGGSYNEQFF. The CDR3 DNA is TGTGCCAGCAGCCATACAGGGGGCTCCTACAATGAGCAGTTCTTC.

The chain links TRBV2 to TRBJ2-3; weak D call: TRBD2 (6 bases). The CDR3 has 12 residues. CDR1 is SNHLY, CDR2 FYNNEI, per germline. V was cut by 8 bases and J by 14 bases, with 20 bases left in between. CDR3 in amino acids: CASFQAAGPGYF. CDR3 coding DNA: TGTGCCAGCTTTCAAGCTGCGGGGCCGGGGTATTTT. The whole variable domain, remainder taken from reference TRBV2 and TRBJ2-3, is EPEVTQTPSHQVTQMGQEVILRCVPISNHLYFYWYRQILGQKVEFLVSFYNNEISEKSEIFDDQFSVERPDGSNFTLKIRSTKLEDSAMYFCASFQAAGPGYFGPGTRLTVL.

The chain employs TRBV30 and TRBJ2-7; D possibly matches TRBD1 or TRBD2 (5 bases each). CDR1 is GTSNPN and CDR2 is SVGIG in the germline V gene (reference sequence). The CDR3 runs 15 residues. V dropped 1 base and J dropped 0 bases, with 13 bases sitting between them. The CDR3 nucleotides read TGTGCCTGGAGTGGTAAGGGGACCGGCTCCTACGAGCAGTACTTC. Translation gives CAWSGKGTGSYEQYF. The complete variable domain, with remaining parts taken from reference TRBV30 and TRBJ2-7, reads SQTIHQWPATLVQPVGSPLSLECTVEGTSNPNLYWYRQAAGRGLQLLFYSVGIGQISSEVPQNLSASRPQDRQFILSSKKLLLSDSGFYLCAWSGKGTGSYEQYFGPGTRLTVT.

V gene TRBV27 combines with J gene TRBJ2-3; TRBD1 agrees at 11 bases. CDR3 length equals 15 residues. V shed 4 bases, J shed 3 bases, and the junction held 3 bases outside the gene matches. Germline loops: CDR1 MNHEY, CDR2 SMNVEV (reference sequence). CDR3 in amino acids: CASSYGDRGTDTQYF. CDR3 DNA sequence: TGTGCCAGCAGTTACGGGGACAGGGGGACAGATACGCAGTATTTT.

The chain combines TRBV30 with TRBJ2-3, with D unresolved. The CDR3 consists of 14 residues. Germline loops: CDR1 GTSNPN, CDR2 SVGIG (reference sequence). V lost 0 bases, J lost 1 base, and 8 bases lay in between. For the CDR3, the DNA is TGTGCCTGGAGTGTAGGGTCTCGCACAGATACGCAGTATTTT. This translates into CAWSVGSRTDTQYF. The full variable domain, with the rest looked up from reference TRBV30 and TRBJ2-3, is SQTIHQWPATLVQPVGSPLSLECTVEGTSNPNLYWYRQAAGRGLQLLFYSVGIGQISSEVPQNLSASRPQDRQFILSSKKLLLSDSGFYLCAWSVGSRTDTQYFGPGTRLTVL.

The gene calls are TRBV5-1 and TRBJ1-1; no clear D gene. This CDR3 has 15 residues. V lost 2 bases and J lost 0, with 11 bases in between. Germline loops: CDR1 SGHRS, CDR2 YFSETQ. Written as DNA, the CDR3 is TGCGCCAGCAGCTTATCGGGGTCCATGAACACTGAAGCTTTCTTT. Translating gives CASSLSGSMNTEAFF.

The chain joins TRBV20-1 to TRBJ2-7; D may be TRBD1 (5 bases). The V and J ends lost 7 bases and 3 bases respectively, with 10 bases between them. The CDR3 loop spans 11 amino acids. Germline V CDR1 and CDR2: DFQATT, SNEGSKA (reference sequence). CDR3 sequence reads: CSGRQHYEQYF. CDR3 DNA sequence: TGCAGTGGAAGACAGCACTACGAGCAGTACTTC.

The chain combines TRBV5-4 with TRBJ1-4; D is perhaps TRBD1 (5 bases). The V gene lost 3 bases and the J gene lost 3 bases, with 12 bases spanning the gap. This CDR3 has 15 amino acids. Germline values: CDR1 SGHNT, CDR2 YYREEE (reference sequence). Here the CDR3 reads CASSSRGLANEKLFF. DNA for the CDR3: TGTGCCAGCAGCTCACGGGGGTTGGCTAATGAAAAACTGTTTTTT.

The chain links TRBV7-6 to TRBJ1-5; D not resolved. Germline loops: CDR1 SGHVS, CDR2 FNYEAQ. The V gene lost 5 bases and the J gene lost 2 bases, with 13 bases spanning the gap. The CDR3 spans 15 residues. The CDR3 sequence is CASSQAPGGNQPQHF. In nucleotides, the CDR3 is TGTGCCAGCAGCCAAGCCCCCGGAGGCAATCAGCCCCAGCATTTT.

Only one count was recorded for this clone. The chain couples TRBV11-2 to TRBJ1-1; D gene ambiguous. Per germline, CDR1 SGHAT and CDR2 FQNNGV. V lost 1 base, J lost 7 bases, and 7 bases lay in between. The CDR3 totals 12 residues. The CDR3 loop is CASSLVVREAFF. DNA for the CDR3: TGTGCCAGCAGCTTAGTCGTCCGTGAAGCTTTCTTT.

In this sample, this clone turned up once. The rearrangement uses TRBV6-1 and TRBJ2-7; tentatively, D is TRBD1 (5 bases). V lost 7 bases and J lost 5, with 9 bases in between. Germline values: CDR1 MNHNS, CDR2 SASEGT. The CDR3 is 11 residues long. For the CDR3, the DNA is TGTGCCAGCACTACGACAGACGAGCAGTACTTC. Residues: CASTTTDEQYF.

This chain connects TRBV2 to TRBJ1-1; TRBD1 might be the D (6 bases). The CDR3 length is 14 residues. Germline V gene data show CDR1 as SNHLY and CDR2 as FYNNEI. With 9 bases removed from V and 2 bases from J, the gap between germline ends came to 16 bases. CDR3 sequence (DNA): TGTGCCAGTTCCGGGGGCAACTATAACACTGAAGCTTTCTTT. Its protein is CASSGGNYNTEAFF. Based on the CDR3 plus reference TRBV2 and TRBJ1-1, the full variable domain is EPEVTQTPSHQVTQMGQEVILRCVPISNHLYFYWYRQILGQKVEFLVSFYNNEISEKSEIFDDQFSVERPDGSNFTLKIRSTKLEDSAMYFCASSGGNYNTEAFFGQGTRLTVV.

The chain recombines TRBV6-1 with TRBJ2-7, with TRBD1 matching 7 bases. This CDR3 is 14 amino acids long. The J segment lost 4 bases and the V segment lost 6 bases, leaving 9 bases of the junction unmatched. Germline assignment: CDR1 MNHNS and CDR2 SASEGT. The CDR3, as DNA: TGTGCCAGCAGCGACGAGACAGGGTGGTACGAGCAGTACTTC. This sequence encodes CASSDETGWYEQYF.

This chain connects TRBV27 to TRBJ1-2; possible D gene TRBD1, 5 bases. Germline values: CDR1 MNHEY, CDR2 SMNVEV (reference sequence). Trimming shortened V by 0 bases and J by 4 bases, and 6 bases separated the two germline ends. The CDR3 sequence is 13 residues long. The CDR3 bases are TGTGCCAGCAGTTTATCAGGGGCCTATGGCTACACCTTC. This gives the protein CASSLSGAYGYTF.

This chain links TRBV15 with TRBJ2-3; 12 bases align to TRBD2. CDR1 is LNHNV, CDR2 YYDKDF, per germline (reference sequence). Unmatched junction bases numbered 2, after V lost 3 bases and J lost 4 bases. The CDR3 totals 15 residues. In nucleotides, the CDR3 is TGTGCCACCAGCAGGACTAGCGGGAGCGCAGATACGCAGTATTTT. Protein sequence: CATSRTSGSADTQYF.

The table lists this clone with a count of one. This chain joins TRBV5-4 and TRBJ2-3; 10 bases match TRBD2. The trim removed 4 bases at V and 4 bases at J, leaving 9 bases unmatched. Germline V CDR1 and CDR2: SGHNT, YYREEE (reference sequence). The CDR3 is made up of 16 amino acids. In nucleotides, the CDR3 is TGTGCCAGCAGCCCCCTAGCGGGAGCTTCCCCAGATACGCAGTATTTT. Its translation: CASSPLAGASPDTQYF.

This chain links TRBV23-1 with TRBJ1-5, with D uncertain. TRBV23-1 belongs to the ORF category, with a function that is uncertain. Trimming cost V 4 bases and J 2 bases, with 12 bases left between them. The CDR3 is 15 residues long. The DNA for the CDR3 is TGCGCCAGCAGTCTCCCGGCGCGGGGCAATCAGCCCCAGCATTTT. It codes for CASSLPARGNQPQHF.

CDR3 in amino acids: CASSNSGNLNEQFF. Written as DNA, the CDR3 is TGTGCCAGCAGTAATAGCGGAAACTTAAATGAGCAGTTCTTC. The chain links TRBV6-5 to TRBJ2-1; weak D call: TRBD2 (6 bases). The CDR3 contains 14 residues. CDR1 MNHEY and CDR2 SVGAGI come from the germline V gene. V was trimmed by 5 bases and J by 7 bases, leaving 15 bases between them.

V gene TRBV28 combines with J gene TRBJ2-7; D unclear. Germline V gene sequence: CDR1 MDHEN, CDR2 SYDVKM. V lost 3 bases and J lost 9, with 12 bases in between. This CDR3 is 12 amino acids long. The CDR3, as DNA: TGTGCCAGCAGTTTTTTAGGATATGGGCAGTACTTC. It is translated as CASSFLGYGQYF.

The chain links TRBV28 to TRBJ2-5; D perhaps matches TRBD1 (5 bases). V was shortened by 5 bases and J by 8 bases, with 15 bases between the two germline ends. CDR1 MDHEN and CDR2 SYDVKM come from the germline V gene. The CDR3 is made up of 13 amino acids. The CDR3 nucleotides read TGTGCCAGCAGTATCGACAGCTCTCGAACCCAGTACTTC. The encoded protein is CASSIDSSRTQYF.

The V gene is TRBV5-1, the J gene TRBJ1-2; D call uncertain. Germline V gives CDR1 SGHRS, CDR2 YFSETQ. CDR3 length: 13 residues. Trimming took 1 base from V and 2 from J, leaving 6 bases between them. The chain's CDR3 is CASSLKDNYGYTF. The CDR3 DNA is TGCGCCAGCAGCTTGAAAGACAACTATGGCTACACCTTC.

V usage is TRBV6-5 and J usage is TRBJ1-2; D not resolved. CDR3 size: 15 residues. With 0 bases removed from V and 5 bases from J, the gap between germline ends came to 13 bases. The germline CDR1 and CDR2 sequences are MNHEY and SVGAGI. The CDR3 loop reads CASSYSVSPPYGYTF. The CDR3 nucleotides are TGTGCCAGCAGTTACTCTGTCAGTCCACCATATGGCTACACCTTC.

The chain employs TRBV27 and TRBJ2-1; possible D gene TRBD2, 6 bases. Germline V CDR1 and CDR2: MNHEY, SMNVEV (reference sequence). This CDR3 comprises 18 residues. Trimming cost V 4 bases and J 6 bases, with 25 bases left between them. CDR3 sequence (DNA): TGTGCCAGCAGTTCACCCGCCACACTATCGGGGGTATCCAATGAGCAGTTCTTC. The encoded protein is CASSSPATLSGVSNEQFF.